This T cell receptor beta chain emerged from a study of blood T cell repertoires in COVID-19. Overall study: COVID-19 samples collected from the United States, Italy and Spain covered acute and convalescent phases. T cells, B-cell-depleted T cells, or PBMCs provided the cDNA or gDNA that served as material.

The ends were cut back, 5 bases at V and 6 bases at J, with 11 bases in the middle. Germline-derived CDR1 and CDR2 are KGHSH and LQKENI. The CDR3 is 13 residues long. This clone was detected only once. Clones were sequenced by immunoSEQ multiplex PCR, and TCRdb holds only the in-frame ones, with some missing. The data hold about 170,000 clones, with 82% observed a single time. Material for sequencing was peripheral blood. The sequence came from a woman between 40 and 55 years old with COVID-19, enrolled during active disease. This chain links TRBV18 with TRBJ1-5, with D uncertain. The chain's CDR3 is CASSGAPGQPQHF. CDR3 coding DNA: TGTGCCAGCTCAGGAGCCCCCGGTCAGCCCCAGCATTTT.